One and the same sample provided the 8 T cell receptor beta chains below, sequenced in a study of shared clonotypes between healthy human individuals. Assay: immunoSEQ multiplex PCR; the TCRdb copy retains only in-frame clones and omits some. The sample carries under 2.5 million clones, about nine tenths recorded once. Sequencing input: naive CD4+ T cells from PBMCs. Subset meaning: CD45RA+ positively selected. All receptors come from a man aged 18 to 30 in good health. Some clones in this sample may be carry-over from other donors' samples.

The chain has TRBV5-1 and TRBJ2-3; D remains ambiguous. CDR1 is SGHRS, CDR2 YFSETQ, per germline. The CDR3 contains 16 residues. V lost 0 bases and J lost 0, with 11 bases in between. The CDR3 DNA sequence: TGCGCCAGCAGCTTGGAAGGTACCCTTAGCACAGATACGCAGTATTTT. Its translation is CASSLEGTLSTDTQYF.

This chain uses TRBV7-8 with TRBJ1-5; D is undetermined. Germline V gene lookup returns CDR1 SGHVS and CDR2 FQNEAQ. The CDR3 covers 12 residues. With 2 bases removed from V and 8 bases from J, the gap between germline ends came to 7 bases. The CDR3 sequence: CASSLSLEPQHF. Here the CDR3 DNA reads TGTGCCAGCAGCTTAAGCTTGGAGCCCCAGCATTTT.

The chain has TRBV11-1 and TRBJ1-4; unclear D gene. This CDR3 is built from 16 residues. CDR1 and CDR2 from the germline V gene are SGHAT and FQDESV (reference sequence). Deletions cut 3 bases from V and 0 bases from J, with 11 bases between. CDR3 coding DNA: TGTGCCAGCAGCTTGGGAGTGATCTCAACTAATGAAAAACTGTTTTTT. It codes for CASSLGVISTNEKLFF.

The J gene is TRBJ2-1, the V gene TRBV11-2; D call uncertain. Trimming shortened V by 0 bases and J by 9 bases, and 6 bases separated the two germline ends. Germline V gene data show CDR1 as SGHAT and CDR2 as FQNNGV. The CDR3 spans 12 residues. CDR3 bases: TGTGCCAGCAGCTTAGACAGTAGTGAGCAGTTCTTC. This encodes CASSLDSSEQFF.

Of note for this clone: This same CDR3 is encoded by further DNA sequences in the sample. The chain links TRBV6-5 to TRBJ2-3; D is undetermined. The V and J ends lost 0 bases and 3 bases respectively, with 4 bases between them. This CDR3 is 13 amino acids long. Germline loops: CDR1 MNHEY, CDR2 SVGAGI. The CDR3 DNA follows: TGTGCCAGCAGTTACTCGGGGACAGATACGCAGTATTTT. Protein sequence: CASSYSGTDTQYF.

The chain is built from TRBV27 and TRBJ1-2, with 8 bases that match TRBD1. With 5 bases clipped from V and 0 bases from J, the junction kept 8 bases outside the gene matches. Germline values: CDR1 MNHEY, CDR2 SMNVEV (reference sequence). The CDR3 sequence is 16 residues long. For the CDR3, the DNA is TGTGCCAGCAGTCCCCTGATGACAGGGGCTAACTATGGCTACACCTTC. It translates to CASSPLMTGANYGYTF.

This chain joins TRBV2 and TRBJ2-5; D tentatively reads TRBD1 or TRBD2 (5 bases each). V lost 2 bases to trimming and J lost 9 bases, with 16 bases between them. This CDR3 comprises 14 residues. Looked up from germline, CDR1 is SNHLY and CDR2 is FYNNEI. This chain's CDR3 is CASSELGRDGAQYF. Here the CDR3 DNA reads TGTGCCAGCAGTGAACTCGGACGGGACGGGGCCCAGTACTTC.

The chain couples TRBV5-8 to TRBJ2-5; weak D call: TRBD2 (5 bases). The CDR3 has 14 amino acids. Germline V gene data show CDR1 as SGHTS and CDR2 as YDEGEE. The V end was cut by 1 base, the J end by 7 bases, with 14 bases between. CDR3: CASSLFGGGRTQYF. Here the CDR3 DNA reads TGTGCCAGCAGCTTGTTCGGTGGAGGCCGGACCCAGTACTTC.